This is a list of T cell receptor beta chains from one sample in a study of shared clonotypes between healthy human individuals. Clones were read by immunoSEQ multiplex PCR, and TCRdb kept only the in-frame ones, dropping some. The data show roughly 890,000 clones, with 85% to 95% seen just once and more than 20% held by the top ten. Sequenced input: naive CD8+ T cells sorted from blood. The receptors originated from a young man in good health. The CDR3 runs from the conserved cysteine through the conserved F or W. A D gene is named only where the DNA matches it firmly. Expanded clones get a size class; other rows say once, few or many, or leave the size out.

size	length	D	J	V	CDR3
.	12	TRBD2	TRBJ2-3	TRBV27	CASSLSSGAQYF
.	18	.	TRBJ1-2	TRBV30	CAWSERLTMATLNYGYTF
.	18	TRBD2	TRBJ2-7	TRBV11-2	CASSLDGLAGHTSYEQYF
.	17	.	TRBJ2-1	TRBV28	CASSLPGQGPSYNEQFF
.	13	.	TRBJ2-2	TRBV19	CASSIAGGGELFF
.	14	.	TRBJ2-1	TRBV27	CASSLTTIYNEQFF
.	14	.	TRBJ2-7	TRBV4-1	CASSQGTVSYEQYF
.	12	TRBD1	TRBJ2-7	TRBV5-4	CASSQGQYEQYF
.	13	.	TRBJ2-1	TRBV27	CASSLSGHNEQFF
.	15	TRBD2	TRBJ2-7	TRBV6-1	CASSEPSGGAYEQYF
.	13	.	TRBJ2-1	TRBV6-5	CASSYSYSHEQFF
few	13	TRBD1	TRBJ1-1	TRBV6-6	CASRGTGVTEAFF
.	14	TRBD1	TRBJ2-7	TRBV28	CASRKTGNLYEQYF
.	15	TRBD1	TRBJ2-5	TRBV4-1	CASSQTRTGIETQYF
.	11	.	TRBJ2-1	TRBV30	CAWRLYNEQFF
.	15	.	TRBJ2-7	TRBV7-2	CASSFDRDFTYEQYF
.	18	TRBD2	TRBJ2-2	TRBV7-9	CASSLGLAGVANTGELFF
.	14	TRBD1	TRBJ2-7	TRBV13	CASSLGAQGHEQYF
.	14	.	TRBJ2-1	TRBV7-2	CASSSGSLPLEQFF
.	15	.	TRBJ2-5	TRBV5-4	CASSSHPALQETQYF
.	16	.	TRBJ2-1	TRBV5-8	CASSFSAVRGYNEQFF
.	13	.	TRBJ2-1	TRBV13	CASSLHDLGEQFF
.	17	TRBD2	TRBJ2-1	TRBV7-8	CASRSSSGSFSYNEQFF
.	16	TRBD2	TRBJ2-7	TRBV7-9	CASSFFVGLGLYEQYF
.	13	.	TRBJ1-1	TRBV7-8	CASSLEAVGGAFF
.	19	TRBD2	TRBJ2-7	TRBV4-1	CASSLQQNAGVQRPYEQYF
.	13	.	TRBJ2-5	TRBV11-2	CASSLEVTETQYF
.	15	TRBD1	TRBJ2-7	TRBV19	CASSHSGTGFYEQYF
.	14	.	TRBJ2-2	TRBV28	CASSSTTMYGELFF
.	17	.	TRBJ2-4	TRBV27	CASSSLLAEGAKNIQYF
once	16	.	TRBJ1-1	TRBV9	CASSPGGSLAISEAFF
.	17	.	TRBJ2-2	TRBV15	CATSREGGRVTTGELFF
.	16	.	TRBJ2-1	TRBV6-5	CASSYSGGGGVNEQFF
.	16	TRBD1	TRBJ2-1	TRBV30	CAWSPTGSGSYNEQFF
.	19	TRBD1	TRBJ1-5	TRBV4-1	CASSLYVRDRVNSNQPQHF
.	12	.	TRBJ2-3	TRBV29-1	CSVGPPSNTQYF
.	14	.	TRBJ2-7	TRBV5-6	CASSLAAGGGEQYF
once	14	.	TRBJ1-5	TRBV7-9	CASSPEGSNQPQHF
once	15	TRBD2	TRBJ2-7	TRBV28	CASSLLAGGPGEQYF
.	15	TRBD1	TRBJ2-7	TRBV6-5	CASSFAPGQIYEQYF
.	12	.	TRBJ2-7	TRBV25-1	CASTSTSYEQYF
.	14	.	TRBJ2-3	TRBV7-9	CASSLGQNTDTQYF
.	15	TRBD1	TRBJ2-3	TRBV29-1	CSAERTGAGADTQYF
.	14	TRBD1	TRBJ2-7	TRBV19	CASSLRDSSYEQYF
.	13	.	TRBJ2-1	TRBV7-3	CASSLRQDNEQFF
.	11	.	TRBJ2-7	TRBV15	CATSRDHEQYF
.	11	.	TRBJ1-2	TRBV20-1	CSALEGYGYTF
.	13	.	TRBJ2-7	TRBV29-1	CSVEDEGSYEQYF
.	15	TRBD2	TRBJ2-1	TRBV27	CASSSRTSVYNEQFF
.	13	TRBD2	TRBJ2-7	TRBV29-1	CSVRGREVREQYF
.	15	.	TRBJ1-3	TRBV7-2	CASSFLSASGNTIYF